This passage covers 29 T cell receptor beta chains from one sample sequenced in a study of shared clonotypes between healthy human individuals. TCRdb's table, derived via immunoSEQ multiplex PCR, lists solely in-frame clones and lacks some. The table records 550,000 to 700,000 clones, around four fifths of them present only once. The sample consisted of memory CD4+ T cells sorted from blood. Stated subset: CD45RA-negative fraction. The receptor source for this set is a woman aged 25-40 years in good health.

The V gene is TRBV6-5, the J gene TRBJ1-1, with D unresolved. Trimming shortened V by 2 bases and J by 3 bases, and 16 bases separated the two germline ends. This CDR3 region has 16 residues. Germline CDR1 reads MNHEY; CDR2 reads SVGAGI. CDR3 protein: CASSYRRTPPHTEAFF. The CDR3 DNA reads as TGTGCCAGCAGTTACCGTCGGACCCCTCCCCACACTGAAGCTTTCTTT.

The J gene is TRBJ2-3, the V gene TRBV15; 12 bases line up with TRBD2. V trimming: 6 bases; J trimming: 6 bases; junction bases outside the gene matches: 7. There are 15 residues in the CDR3. Germline assignment: CDR1 LNHNV and CDR2 YYDKDF (reference sequence). CDR3 region: CATRIWTSGTDTQYF. Here the CDR3 DNA reads TGTGCCACCAGGATCTGGACTAGCGGGACCGATACGCAGTATTTT.

J is TRBJ1-5 and V is TRBV7-8; D is undetermined. The CDR3 runs 13 residues. Germline CDR1 and CDR2: SGHVS and FQNEAQ. V lost 6 bases, J lost 6 bases, and 12 bases lay in between. CDR3 sequence: CASRPSVGQPQHF. CDR3 nucleotides: TGTGCCAGCAGACCCTCAGTAGGTCAGCCCCAGCATTTT.

This chain connects TRBV13 to TRBJ2-5; D is perhaps TRBD1 (5 bases). The V gene's germline CDR1 is PRHDT and CDR2 FYEKMQ (reference sequence). V shed 0 bases and J shed 1 base, with 9 bases lying between them. This CDR3 region has 15 residues. The CDR3 bases are TGTGCCAGCAGCTTAGGACAGGCTCTCCAAGAGACCCAGTACTTC. Its protein product is CASSLGQALQETQYF.

The chain couples TRBV6-7 to TRBJ1-1, with TRBD1 matching over 12 bases. TRBV6-7 belongs to the ORF category, with a function that is uncertain. The CDR3 runs to 21 residues. With 8 bases clipped from V and 3 bases from J, the junction kept 25 bases outside the gene matches. The CDR3 DNA reads as TGTGCCAGCCGCCCGCGCAGGTTATTCGGGGACAGGGGGCGCTGGGACACTGAAGCTTTCTTT. Protein: CASRPRRLFGDRGRWDTEAFF.

This chain connects TRBV6-6 to TRBJ1-1, with D uncertain. V was shortened by 6 bases and J by 4 bases, with 15 bases between the two germline ends. This CDR3 region has 14 residues. Per the germline V gene, CDR1 is MNHNY and CDR2 is SVGAGI (reference sequence). The CDR3 protein is CASSPTRLGTEAFF. CDR3 nucleotides: TGTGCCAGCAGCCCCACACGGCTGGGCACTGAAGCTTTCTTT.

This clone has a handful of counts. The chain uses TRBV11-2 and TRBJ2-7; D is unresolved. Germline V lookup: CDR1 SGHAT, CDR2 FQNNGV. V shed 0 bases and J shed 0 bases, with 9 bases lying between them. This CDR3 spans 15 amino acids. The DNA of the CDR3 is TGTGCCAGCAGCTTAGAACTTTGGAGCTCCTACGAGCAGTACTTC. Translated, it gives CASSLELWSSYEQYF.

The V gene is TRBV28, the J gene TRBJ2-7, with D unresolved. The CDR3 runs 15 residues. Trimming left V 5 bases short and J 5 bases short, with 19 bases between. The germline CDR1 and CDR2 sequences are MDHEN and SYDVKM. As DNA, the CDR3 is TGTGCCAGCAGTACCCGGTCCCCCTCCAGGAACGAGCAGTACTTC. Amino acids: CASSTRSPSRNEQYF.

J is TRBJ1-1 and V is TRBV5-1, with 8 bases identical to TRBD1. The CDR3 consists of 15 residues. Germline V gene lookup returns CDR1 SGHRS and CDR2 YFSETQ. V dropped 0 bases and J dropped 6; count of bases not matched to a gene: 7. CDR3 residues: CASSLAGGEIPEAFF. The DNA for the CDR3 is TGCGCCAGCAGCTTGGCAGGGGGCGAAATTCCTGAAGCTTTCTTT.

The J gene is TRBJ2-3, the V gene TRBV7-3; 9 bases are a match to TRBD2. The CDR3 is made up of 14 amino acids. V was clipped by 0 bases and J by 12 bases; unmatched bases: 7. In germline, CDR1 is SGHTA, CDR2 FQGTGA. The chain's CDR3 is CASSLTPLAGNQYF. CDR3 DNA sequence: TGTGCCAGCAGCTTAACCCCCCTAGCGGGAAACCAGTATTTT.

The chain combines TRBV5-1 with TRBJ2-2; 11 bases fit TRBD1. V lost 5 bases and J lost 5; bases outside the gene matches: 8. Per germline, CDR1 SGHRS and CDR2 YFSETQ. The CDR3 length is 16 residues. CDR3 nucleotides: TGCGCCAGCAGTCGGACAGGGGGCGCCTCTACCGGGGAGCTGTTTTTT. The encoded protein is CASSRTGGASTGELFF.

This clone was recorded at least ten times. The chain is built from TRBV2 and TRBJ1-4; D might be TRBD1 (5 bases). This CDR3 contains 14 residues. Germline CDR1 and CDR2: SNHLY and FYNNEI. The ends were cut back, 9 bases at V and 7 bases at J, with 18 bases in the middle. The CDR3 sequence is CASRDQGKSEKLFF. CDR3 DNA: TGTGCCAGTAGAGATCAGGGTAAATCTGAAAAACTGTTTTTT.

V is TRBV19 and J is TRBJ2-3; 7 nucleotides line up with TRBD1. CDR3 length: 15 amino acids. The germline gives CDR1 LNHDA, CDR2 SQIVND (reference sequence). The ends lost 5 bases at V and 7 bases at J; junction bases unmatched: 12. CDR3 coding DNA: TGTGCCAGTAGTTTATCAGACAGGGCCCTCAATACGCAGTATTTT. It codes for CASSLSDRALNTQYF.

Points on this clone: This sample also contains other DNA sequences that code for the same CDR3. V and J are TRBV7-2 and TRBJ2-5; 8 bases match TRBD2. Germline-derived CDR1 and CDR2 are SGHTA and FQGNSA. The CDR3 sequence is 14 residues long. The trim removed 0 bases at V and 5 bases at J, leaving 2 bases unmatched. DNA of the CDR3: TGTGCCAGCAGCTTAGCGGGCGGGGGGGAGACCCAGTACTTC. This encodes CASSLAGGGETQYF.

V usage is TRBV7-9 and J usage is TRBJ2-7; D is possibly TRBD1 (6 bases). The CDR3 loop spans 14 amino acids. Germline V gene lookup returns CDR1 SEHNR and CDR2 FQNEAQ (reference sequence). Trimming stripped 3 bases from V and 6 bases from J, with 15 bases between. CDR3 nucleotides: TGTGCCAGCAGCTTTTACACAGGGAATGGCGAGCAGTACTTC. Translation: CASSFYTGNGEQYF.

V and J are TRBV5-5 and TRBJ2-7; 8 bases agree with TRBD2. The CDR3 is 20 amino acids. Germline V gene lookup returns CDR1 SGHKS and CDR2 YYEKEE (reference sequence). Trimming removed 4 bases from V and 4 bases from J; junction bases left unmatched: 25. CDR3 DNA: TGTGCCAGCAGCCACCGTTTGGGGACTAGTTCCCCCTCCTTGGGTTACGAGCAGTACTTC. This codes for CASSHRLGTSSPSLGYEQYF.

This sequence joins TRBV21-1 and TRBJ2-7; TRBD1 is the table's D call, not checked against the DNA. TRBV21-1 constitutes a pseudogene. The CDR3 spans 11 residues. CDR3 residues: CASTPQYEQYF. The CDR3, as DNA: TGTGCCAGCACCCCTCAGTACGAGCAGTACTTC.

The rearrangement joins TRBV19 to TRBJ1-2, with 9 bases identical to TRBD1. This CDR3 comprises 13 residues. Germline lookup yields CDR1 LNHDA and CDR2 SQIVND (reference sequence). J was trimmed by 4 bases and V by 10 bases; bases with no gene match: 7. In DNA, the CDR3 is TGTGCCACCGGGACAGGGTATGTCTATGGCTACACCTTC. This encodes CATGTGYVYGYTF.

This clone has only one observation. This chain uses TRBV28 with TRBJ1-3; 7 nucleotides line up with TRBD1. This CDR3 comprises 16 residues. Germline loops: CDR1 MDHEN, CDR2 SYDVKM. With 5 bases clipped from V and 4 bases from J, the junction kept 11 bases outside the gene matches. The CDR3 nucleotides read TGTGCCAGCAGTCTAAACCCGGGACAGCAAGGAAACACCATATATTTT. It specifies CASSLNPGQQGNTIYF.

The rearrangement links TRBV19 to TRBJ1-1; 10 bases map to TRBD1. With V trimmed by 4 bases and J by 5 bases, 13 bases remained unmatched. This CDR3 has 17 residues. Germline CDR1 LNHDA, CDR2 SQIVND (reference sequence). The CDR3 loop is CASSSRDRGRANTEAFF. CDR3 DNA: TGTGCCAGTAGTAGTCGGGACAGGGGTAGGGCTAATACTGAAGCTTTCTTT.

The V call is TRBV4-2, the J call TRBJ1-2; the D is unclear. V was clipped by 0 bases and J by 0 bases, with 5 bases between them. The CDR3 is made up of 14 amino acids. CDR1 and CDR2 from the germline V gene are LGHNA and YNFKEQ. In DNA, the CDR3 is TGTGCCAGCAGCCAAGATACACCTAACTATGGCTACACCTTC. Its translation is CASSQDTPNYGYTF.

This clone was counted only a few times. V is TRBV6-5 and J is TRBJ2-2; 7 bases agree with TRBD1. The CDR3 is 13 residues long. V trimming: 6 bases; J trimming: 6 bases; junction bases outside the gene matches: 4. Germline V CDR1 and CDR2: MNHEY, SVGAGI. The CDR3 DNA reads TGTGCCAGCAGGAAACAGGGGCCCGGGGAGCTGTTTTTT. Its protein product is CASRKQGPGELFF.

At least ten counts were recorded for this clone. This chain links TRBV10-1 with TRBJ2-1, with 13 bases that match TRBD2. Germline CDR1 is WNHNN and CDR2 is SYGVQD (reference sequence). This CDR3 comprises 18 residues. After removal of 2 bases from V and 0 bases from J, the junction contained 4 bases not matched to a gene. In nucleotides, the CDR3 is TGCGCCAGCAGTGAGGAGGGACTAGCGGGAAACTCCTACAATGAGCAGTTCTTC. Encoded protein: CASSEEGLAGNSYNEQFF.

As concerns this clone: The sample holds other DNA sequences that translate to the same CDR3. The chain couples TRBV10-1 to TRBJ2-1, with 8 bases matching TRBD2. The V segment lost 3 bases and the J segment 4 bases; nucleotides outside the gene matches: 5. The CDR3 is made up of 15 amino acids. Per the germline V gene, CDR1 is WNHNN and CDR2 is SYGVQD (reference sequence). The CDR3 DNA sequence: TGCGCCAGCAGTGATTCCAGCGGGAGTTACAATGAGCAGTTCTTC. It yields the protein CASSDSSGSYNEQFF.

This chain joins TRBV11-2 and TRBJ2-7; TRBD2 might be the D (5 bases). V was clipped by 5 bases and J by 0 bases, with 11 bases between them. Per the germline V gene, CDR1 is SGHAT and CDR2 is FQNNGV. The CDR3 has 14 amino acids. The CDR3 loop is CASSTRLSSYEQYF. The CDR3 DNA is TGTGCCAGCAGCACTAGACTGAGCTCCTACGAGCAGTACTTC.

V is TRBV28 and J is TRBJ1-2, with D possibly TRBD1 on 6 matching bases. This CDR3 has 13 residues. V lost 4 bases and J 8 bases, leaving 14 bases between the germline ends. Germline-derived CDR1 and CDR2 are MDHEN and SYDVKM. CDR3 coding DNA: TGTGCCAGCAGTTCCATGACAGGAGGGGGCTACACCTTC. Protein sequence: CASSSMTGGGYTF.

This chain uses TRBV11-3 with TRBJ2-5; 7 bases line up with TRBD1. Germline V CDR1 and CDR2: SGHNT, YENEEA. Trimming removed 3 bases from V and 5 bases from J; junction bases left unmatched: 3. The CDR3 totals 13 residues. Here the CDR3 DNA reads TGTGCCAGCAGCTTGGGACAGATGGAGACCCAGTACTTC. Residues: CASSLGQMETQYF.

Only a few counts were recorded for this clone. The V and J genes are TRBV7-2 and TRBJ2-7; D is unresolved. The V end lost 3 bases, the J end lost 7 bases, and 10 bases lay between the germline ends. The germline V gene encodes CDR1 SGHTA and CDR2 FQGNSA. This CDR3 has 12 residues. In DNA, the CDR3 is TGTGCCAGCAGCTTCCTAGGAAGGGAGCAGTACTTC. This translates into CASSFLGREQYF. Full variable domain (outside the CDR3, taken from reference TRBV7-2 and TRBJ2-7): GAGVSQSPSNKVTEKGKDVELRCDPISGHTALYWYRQSLGQGLEFLIYFQGNSAPDKSGLPSDRFSAERTGGSVSTLTIQRTQQEDSAVYLCASSFLGREQYFGPGTRLTVT.

This chain joins TRBV4-1 and TRBJ1-5, with TRBD1 as a possible D gene (6 bases). CDR1 and CDR2 from the germline V gene are MGHRA and YSYEKL. The CDR3 runs to 15 residues. The V end was cut by 4 bases, the J end by 6 bases, with 16 bases between. In nucleotides, the CDR3 is TGCGCCAGCAGCCCAAAGGCAGGGGACGGTCAGCCCCAGCATTTT. Translation gives CASSPKAGDGQPQHF.